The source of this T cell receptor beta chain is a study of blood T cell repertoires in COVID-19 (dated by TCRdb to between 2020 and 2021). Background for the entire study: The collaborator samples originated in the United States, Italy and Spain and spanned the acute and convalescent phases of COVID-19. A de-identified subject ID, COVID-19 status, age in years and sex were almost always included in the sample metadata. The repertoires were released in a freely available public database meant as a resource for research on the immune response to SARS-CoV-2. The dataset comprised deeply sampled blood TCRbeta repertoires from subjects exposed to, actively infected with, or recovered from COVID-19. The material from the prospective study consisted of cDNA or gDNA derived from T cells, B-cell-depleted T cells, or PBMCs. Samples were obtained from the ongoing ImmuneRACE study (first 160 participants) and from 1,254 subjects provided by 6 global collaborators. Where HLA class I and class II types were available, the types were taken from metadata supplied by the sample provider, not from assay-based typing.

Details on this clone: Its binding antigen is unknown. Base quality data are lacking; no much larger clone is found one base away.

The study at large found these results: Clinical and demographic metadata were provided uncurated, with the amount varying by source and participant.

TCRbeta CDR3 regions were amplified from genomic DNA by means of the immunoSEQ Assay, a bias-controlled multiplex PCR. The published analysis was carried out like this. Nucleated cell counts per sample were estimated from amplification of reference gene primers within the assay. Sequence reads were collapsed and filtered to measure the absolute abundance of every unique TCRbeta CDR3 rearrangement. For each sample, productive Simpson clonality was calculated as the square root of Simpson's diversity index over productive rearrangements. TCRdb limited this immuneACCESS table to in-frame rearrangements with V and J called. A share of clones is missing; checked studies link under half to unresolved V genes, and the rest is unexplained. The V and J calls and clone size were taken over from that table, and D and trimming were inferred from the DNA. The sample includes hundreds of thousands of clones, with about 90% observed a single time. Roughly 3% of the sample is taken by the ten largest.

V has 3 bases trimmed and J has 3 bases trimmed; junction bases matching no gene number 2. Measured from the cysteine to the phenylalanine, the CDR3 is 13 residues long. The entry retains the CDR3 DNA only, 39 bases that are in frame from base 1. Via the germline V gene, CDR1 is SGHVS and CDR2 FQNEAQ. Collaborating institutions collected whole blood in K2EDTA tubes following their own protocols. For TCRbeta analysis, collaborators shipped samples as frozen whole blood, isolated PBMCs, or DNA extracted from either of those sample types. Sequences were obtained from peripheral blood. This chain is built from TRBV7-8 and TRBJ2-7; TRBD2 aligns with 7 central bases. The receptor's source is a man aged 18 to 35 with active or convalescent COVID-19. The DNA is TGTGCCAGCAGCTTGGGGAGGGGCTACGAGCAGTACTTC. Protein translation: CASSLGRGYEQYF.